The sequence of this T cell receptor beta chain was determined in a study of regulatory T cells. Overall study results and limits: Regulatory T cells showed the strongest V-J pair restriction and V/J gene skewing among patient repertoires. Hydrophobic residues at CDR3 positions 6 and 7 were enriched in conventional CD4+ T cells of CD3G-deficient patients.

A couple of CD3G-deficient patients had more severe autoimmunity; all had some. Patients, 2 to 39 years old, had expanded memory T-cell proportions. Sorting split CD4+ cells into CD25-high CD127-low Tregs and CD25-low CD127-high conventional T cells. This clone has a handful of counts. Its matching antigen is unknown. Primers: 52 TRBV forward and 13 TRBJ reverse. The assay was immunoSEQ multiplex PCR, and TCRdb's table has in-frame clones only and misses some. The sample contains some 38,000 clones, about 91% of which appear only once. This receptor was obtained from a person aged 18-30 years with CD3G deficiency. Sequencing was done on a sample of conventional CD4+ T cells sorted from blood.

CDR3 coding DNA: TGCGCCAGCAGCGGCAGGGGGCTTACCGGGGAGCTGTTTTTT. This gives the protein CASSGRGLTGELFF. The gene calls are TRBV5-1 and TRBJ2-2, with 8 bases identical to TRBD1. CDR3 size: 14 residues. The germline V gene encodes CDR1 SGHRS and CDR2 YFSETQ. V lost 4 bases and J lost 5; bases outside the gene matches: 4.